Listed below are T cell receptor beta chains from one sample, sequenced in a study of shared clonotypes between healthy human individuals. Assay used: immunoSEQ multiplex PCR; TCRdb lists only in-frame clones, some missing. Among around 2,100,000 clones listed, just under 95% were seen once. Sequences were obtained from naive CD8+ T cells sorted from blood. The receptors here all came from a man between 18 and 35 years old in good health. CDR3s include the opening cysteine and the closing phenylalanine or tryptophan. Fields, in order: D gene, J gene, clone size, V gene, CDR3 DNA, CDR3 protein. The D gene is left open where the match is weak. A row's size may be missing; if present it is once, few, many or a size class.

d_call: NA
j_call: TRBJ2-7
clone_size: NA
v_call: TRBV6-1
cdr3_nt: TGTGCCAGCGGGGACCTTGGGGTTGGCGAGCAGTACTTC
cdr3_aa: CASGDLGVGEQYF

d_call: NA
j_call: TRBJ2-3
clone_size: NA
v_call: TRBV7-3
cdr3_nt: TGTGCCAGCAGCGAACTAGGGGGTTTGGGGAATACGCAGTATTTT
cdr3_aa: CASSELGGLGNTQYF

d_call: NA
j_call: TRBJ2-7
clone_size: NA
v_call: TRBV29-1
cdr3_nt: TGCAGGGAGGAGTTCAGCTCCTACGAGCAGTACTTC
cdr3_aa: CREEFSSYEQYF

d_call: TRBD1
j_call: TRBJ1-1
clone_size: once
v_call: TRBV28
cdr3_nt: TGTGCCAGCAGCATTCAGACAGGGGTGGGAACTGAAGCTTTCTTT
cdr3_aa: CASSIQTGVGTEAFF

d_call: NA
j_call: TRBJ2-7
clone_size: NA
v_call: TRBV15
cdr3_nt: TGTGCCACCAGCAGGTTCCCGGGCCTAGAGGCCTACGAGCAGTACTTC
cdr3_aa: CATSRFPGLEAYEQYF

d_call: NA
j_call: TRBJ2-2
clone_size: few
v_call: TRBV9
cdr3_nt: TGTGCCAGCAGCGTAGGGACCACCGGGGAGCTGTTTTTT
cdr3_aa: CASSVGTTGELFF

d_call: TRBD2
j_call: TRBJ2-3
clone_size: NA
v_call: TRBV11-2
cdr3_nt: TGTGCCAGCAGCTTATGGGGCCTAGCGGGAGGCACAGATACGCAGTATTTT
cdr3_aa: CASSLWGLAGGTDTQYF

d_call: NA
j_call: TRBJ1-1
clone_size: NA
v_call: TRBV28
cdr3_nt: TGTGCCAGCAGTTTATACCGGGGATTGAACACTGAAGCTTTCTTT
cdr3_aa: CASSLYRGLNTEAFF

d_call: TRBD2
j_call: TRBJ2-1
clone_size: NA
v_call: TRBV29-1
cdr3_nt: TGCAGCGTCCGGTCGTCGGGGGGATCCTACAATGAGCAGTTCTTC
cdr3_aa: CSVRSSGGSYNEQFF

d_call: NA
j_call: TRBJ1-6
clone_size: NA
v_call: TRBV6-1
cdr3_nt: TGTGCCAGCAGTGACGACTTTCCGCTCCTCCACTTT
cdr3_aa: CASSDDFPLLHF

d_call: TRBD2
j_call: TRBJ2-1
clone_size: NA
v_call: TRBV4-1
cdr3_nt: TGCGCCAGCAGCCAAGGACTAGCAATTAGGAATGAGCAGTTCTTC
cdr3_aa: CASSQGLAIRNEQFF

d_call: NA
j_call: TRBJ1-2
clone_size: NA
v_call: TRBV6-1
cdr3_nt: TGTGCCAGCAGTGATTTAGCAGCCTGGGAGGACTATGGCTACACCTTC
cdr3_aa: CASSDLAAWEDYGYTF

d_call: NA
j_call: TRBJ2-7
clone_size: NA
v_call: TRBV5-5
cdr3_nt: TGTGCCAGCAGCCGTCCCGGGACACCAGCCTACGAGCAGTACTTC
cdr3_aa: CASSRPGTPAYEQYF

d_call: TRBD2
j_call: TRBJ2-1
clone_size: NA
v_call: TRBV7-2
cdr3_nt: TGTGCCAGCAGCTTGGTAGCGGGAGGCTCCTACAATGAGCAGTTCTTC
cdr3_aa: CASSLVAGGSYNEQFF

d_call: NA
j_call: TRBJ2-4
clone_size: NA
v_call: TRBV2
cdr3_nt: TGTGCCAGGGCAGGGGAGGACAAAAACATTCAGTACTTC
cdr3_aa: CARAGEDKNIQYF

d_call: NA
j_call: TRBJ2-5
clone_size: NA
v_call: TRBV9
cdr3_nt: TGTGCCAGCAGCGAAGGAGCGATAGGGGAGACCCAGTACTTC
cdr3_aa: CASSEGAIGETQYF

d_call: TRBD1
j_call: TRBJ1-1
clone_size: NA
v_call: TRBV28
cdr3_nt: TGTGCCAGCACCTCAGGGGGGCCCCGGTTCTTT
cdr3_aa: CASTSGGPRFF

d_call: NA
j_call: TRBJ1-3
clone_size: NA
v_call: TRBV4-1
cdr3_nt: TGCGCCAGCAGCCAAGAGCCCAGGGTCTCTGGAAACACCATATATTTT
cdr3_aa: CASSQEPRVSGNTIYF

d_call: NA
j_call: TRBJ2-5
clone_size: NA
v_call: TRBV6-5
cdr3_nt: TGTGCCAGCAGCGACGGCGCGGTGGAGACCCAGTACTTC
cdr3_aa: CASSDGAVETQYF

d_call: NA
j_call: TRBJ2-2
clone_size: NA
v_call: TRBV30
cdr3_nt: TGTGCCTGGCGAGTTGGCCGGACTGGGATGCCCGGGGAGCTGTTTTTT
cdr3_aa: CAWRVGRTGMPGELFF

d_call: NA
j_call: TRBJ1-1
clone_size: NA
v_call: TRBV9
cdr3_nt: TGTGCCAGCAGCGTAACCCCAGACCCAGCCCTGGAAGCTTTCTTT
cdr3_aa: CASSVTPDPALEAFF

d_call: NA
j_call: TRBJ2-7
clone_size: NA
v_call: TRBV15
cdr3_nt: TGTGCCACCAGCAGAGACCGAGGACTCGCCTCCTACGAGCAGTACTTC
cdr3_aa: CATSRDRGLASYEQYF

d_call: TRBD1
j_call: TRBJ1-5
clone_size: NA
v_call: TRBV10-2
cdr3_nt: TGCGCCAGCAGTGGAGACAGGGGTGACAATCAGCCCCAGCATTTT
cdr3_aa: CASSGDRGDNQPQHF

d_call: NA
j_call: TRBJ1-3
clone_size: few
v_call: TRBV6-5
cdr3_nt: TGTGCCAGCAGTTACTCGATGGTTGACTCTGGAAACACCATATATTTT
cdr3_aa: CASSYSMVDSGNTIYF

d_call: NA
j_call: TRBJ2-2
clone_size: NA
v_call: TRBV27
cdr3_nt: TGTGCCAGCAGTCCCCTGGGGGGTGCCGGGGGGAACACCGGGGAGCTGTTTTTT
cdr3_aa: CASSPLGGAGGNTGELFF

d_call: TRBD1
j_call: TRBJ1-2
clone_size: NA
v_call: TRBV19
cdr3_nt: TGTGCCAGTAGTCCACAGGGGCACTATGGCTACACCTTC
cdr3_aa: CASSPQGHYGYTF

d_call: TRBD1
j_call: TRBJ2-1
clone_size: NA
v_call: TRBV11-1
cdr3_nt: TGTGCCAGCAGCTTAGACCCCGGAGTCTGGGACAGGCAGTTCTTC
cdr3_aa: CASSLDPGVWDRQFF

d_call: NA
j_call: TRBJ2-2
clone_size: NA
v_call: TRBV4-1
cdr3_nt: TGCGCCAGCAGCCAAGATGGGGGCCACGGGGAGCTGTTTTTT
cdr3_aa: CASSQDGGHGELFF

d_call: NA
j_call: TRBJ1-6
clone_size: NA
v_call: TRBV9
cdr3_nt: TGTGCCAGCAGCGTGGGGGGTTCCCCTTCCGATTCACCCCTCCACTTT
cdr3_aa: CASSVGGSPSDSPLHF

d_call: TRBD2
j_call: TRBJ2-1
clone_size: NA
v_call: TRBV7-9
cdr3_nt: TGTGCCAGCAGCTTAGTTAGCGGGAGGGGTGAGCAGTTCTTC
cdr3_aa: CASSLVSGRGEQFF

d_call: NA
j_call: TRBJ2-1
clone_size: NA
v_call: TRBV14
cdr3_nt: TGTGCCAGCGGCCCCGGAGCTACCTACAATGAGCAGTTCTTC
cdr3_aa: CASGPGATYNEQFF

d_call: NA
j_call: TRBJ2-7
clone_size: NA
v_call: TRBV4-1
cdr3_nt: TGCGCCAGCAGCCAAGATACCGAGGCAGGGGCCTCCTACGAGCAGTACTTC
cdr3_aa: CASSQDTEAGASYEQYF

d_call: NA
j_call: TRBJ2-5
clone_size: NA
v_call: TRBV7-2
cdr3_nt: TGTGCCAGCAGCTTATCCGGGGGCGTCTTAGAGACCCAGTACTTC
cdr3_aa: CASSLSGGVLETQYF

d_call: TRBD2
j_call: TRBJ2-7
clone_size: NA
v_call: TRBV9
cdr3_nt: TGTGCCAGCAGTGGAACTAGCGACGAGCAGTACTTC
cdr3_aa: CASSGTSDEQYF

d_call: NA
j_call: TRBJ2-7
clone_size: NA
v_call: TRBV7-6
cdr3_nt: TGTGCCAGCAGCTTTACCGTAAGCACATTCCACGAGCAGTACTTC
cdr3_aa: CASSFTVSTFHEQYF

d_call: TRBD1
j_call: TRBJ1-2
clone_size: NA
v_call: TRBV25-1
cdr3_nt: TGTGCCAGCAGTGAATCCAACAGGGGAAGAGATGGCTACACCTTC
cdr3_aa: CASSESNRGRDGYTF

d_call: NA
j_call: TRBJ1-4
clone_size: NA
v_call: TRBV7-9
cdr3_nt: TGTGCCAGCAGCTGGGTTACAGGGAAGGGACTGTTTTTT
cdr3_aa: CASSWVTGKGLFF

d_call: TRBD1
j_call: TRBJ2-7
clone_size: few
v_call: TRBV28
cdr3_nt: TGTGCCAGCAGTTTGGACAGGGGCTACGAGCAGTACTTC
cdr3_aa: CASSLDRGYEQYF

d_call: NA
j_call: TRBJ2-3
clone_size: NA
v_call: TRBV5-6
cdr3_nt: TGTGCCAGCAGCTTAAACCCCACAGATACGCAGTATTTT
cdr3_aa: CASSLNPTDTQYF

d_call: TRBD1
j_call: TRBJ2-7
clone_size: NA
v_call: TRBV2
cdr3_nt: TGTGCCAGCAGATCGGGACAGCGGAGCTACGAGCAGTACTTC
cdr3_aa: CASRSGQRSYEQYF

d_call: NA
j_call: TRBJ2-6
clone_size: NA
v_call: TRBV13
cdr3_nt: TGTGCCAGCAGCGCCGGGGACGGTCTCTCTGGGGCCAACGTCCTGACTTTC
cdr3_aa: CASSAGDGLSGANVLTF

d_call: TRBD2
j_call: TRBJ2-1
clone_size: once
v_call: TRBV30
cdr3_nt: TGTGCCTGGAGTTTGACTAGCGTCTACAATGAGCAGTTCTTC
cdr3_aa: CAWSLTSVYNEQFF

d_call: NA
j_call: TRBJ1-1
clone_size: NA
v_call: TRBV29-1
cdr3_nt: TGCAGCGTTGCCCGCGCTAGGGTTGGGGACCAAGCTTTCTTT
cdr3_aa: CSVARARVGDQAFF